These 29 T cell receptor beta chains originate from one sample sequenced in a study of shared clonotypes between healthy human individuals. The repertoire was sequenced with immunoSEQ multiplex PCR; TCRdb's copy has only in-frame clones and lacks some. Seen here are about 2.3 million clones, 80% to 95% observed once, and the top ten hold about 0.36%. Sequenced: naive CD4+ T cells from PBMCs. Specified subset: CD45RA+ positively selected. These receptors were collected from a man in his late teens or twenties in good health. Some clones in this sample may be carry-over from other donors' samples.

For the CDR3, the DNA is TGCGCCAGCAGCCCATCGTCCGGGGGGAGAACTGAAGCTTTCTTT. Translating it yields CASSPSSGGRTEAFF. The chain combines TRBV4-1 with TRBJ1-1; TRBD1 is a possible D gene (5 bases). Germline V CDR1 and CDR2: MGHRA, YSYEKL. V gave up 4 bases and J gave up 5 bases, with 17 bases separating them. The CDR3 is made up of 15 amino acids.

This sequence joins TRBV5-1 and TRBJ1-5; no clear D. The V gene's germline CDR1 is SGHRS and CDR2 YFSETQ. The CDR3 loop spans 13 amino acids. V was trimmed by 0 bases and J by 6 bases, leaving 7 bases between them. For the CDR3, the DNA is TGCGCCAGCAGCTTGGTCGGGCTTCAGCCCCAGCATTTT. Translation: CASSLVGLQPQHF.

V gene TRBV18 combines with J gene TRBJ2-7; 9 bases line up with TRBD1. Unmatched junction bases numbered 5, after V lost 3 bases and J lost 5 bases. There are 14 residues in the CDR3. From germline, CDR1 is KGHSH and CDR2 LQKENI. Here the CDR3 DNA reads TGTGCCAGCTCACCCAACAGGGGGCACGACGAGCAGTACTTC. It codes for CASSPNRGHDEQYF.

The rearrangement joins TRBV4-1 to TRBJ2-2; D remains unclear. The CDR3 sequence is 18 residues long. Germline loops: CDR1 MGHRA, CDR2 YSYEKL. Trimming took off 3 bases at V and 0 bases at J, with 17 bases between the two ends. The chain's CDR3 is CASSQGQVQVSNTGELFF. The CDR3 DNA reads TGCGCCAGCAGCCAGGGCCAGGTCCAGGTATCGAACACCGGGGAGCTGTTTTTT.

This chain connects TRBV11-2 to TRBJ2-6, with 12 bases identical to TRBD1. With V trimmed by 4 bases and J by 2 bases, 9 bases remained unmatched. This CDR3 is built from 19 residues. CDR1 SGHAT and CDR2 FQNNGV come from the germline V gene. CDR3 DNA: TGTGCCAGCAGCTCGATCCGGGACAGGGGGCGAGCTGGGGCCAACGTCCTGACTTTC. Translation gives CASSSIRDRGRAGANVLTF. Based on the CDR3 plus reference TRBV11-2 and TRBJ2-6, the full variable domain is EAGVAQSPRYKIIEKRQSVAFWCNPISGHATLYWYQQILGQGPKLLIQFQNNGVVDDSQLPKDRFSAERLKGVDSTLKIQPAKLEDSAVYLCASSSIRDRGRAGANVLTFGAGSRLTVL.

The chain couples TRBV28 to TRBJ2-2; 8 bases line up with TRBD2. The germline V gene encodes CDR1 MDHEN and CDR2 SYDVKM. CDR3 size: 14 residues. With 8 bases clipped from V and 1 base from J, the junction kept 3 bases outside the gene matches. The CDR3 nucleotides are TGTGCCAGCTCGGCGGGAGGGAACACCGGGGAGCTGTTTTTT. It is translated as CASSAGGNTGELFF. Supplemented by reference TRBV28 and TRBJ2-2, the full variable domain reads DVKVTQSSRYLVKRTGEKVFLECVQDMDHENMFWYRQDPGLGLRLIYFSYDVKMKEKGDIPEGYSVSREKKERFSLILESASTNQTSMYLCASSAGGNTGELFFGEGSRLTVL.

J is TRBJ2-3 and V is TRBV2; TRBD1 aligns across 9 bases. The CDR3 is 17 amino acids. CDR1 and CDR2 (germline): SNHLY, FYNNEI. After removal of 8 bases from V and 0 bases from J, the junction contained 12 bases not matched to a gene. Here the CDR3 reads CASYLDVGTGSTDTQYF. CDR3 coding DNA: TGTGCCAGCTATTTGGATGTTGGGACAGGGAGCACAGATACGCAGTATTTT.

The chain has TRBV11-2 and TRBJ1-5; D uncertain. This CDR3 comprises 12 residues. The V gene's germline CDR1 is SGHAT and CDR2 FQNNGV. Trimming pared 5 bases from V and 7 bases from J, leaving 9 bases between. For the CDR3, the DNA is TGTGCCAGCAGCCAAATGGGCCAGCCCCAGCATTTT. It encodes CASSQMGQPQHF.

This clone was detected once. V usage is TRBV6-5 and J usage is TRBJ2-1; the D gene could be TRBD1 or TRBD2 (6 bases each). This CDR3 comprises 16 residues. Germline CDR1 MNHEY, CDR2 SVGAGI. Trimming cost V 4 bases and J 0 bases, with 13 bases left between them. Here the CDR3 DNA reads TGTGCCAGCAGTTTCGTCGGGGGCGCCTCCTACAATGAGCAGTTCTTC. This sequence encodes CASSFVGGASYNEQFF.

The chain is built from TRBV19 and TRBJ2-5, with D perhaps matching TRBD2 (5 bases). Germline CDR1 and CDR2: LNHDA and SQIVND (reference sequence). Trimming pared 7 bases from V and 5 bases from J, leaving 14 bases between. This CDR3 has 13 amino acids. DNA of the CDR3: TGTGCCAGTAACTCGGGGAGTTCGGAGACCCAGTACTTC. Its protein product is CASNSGSSETQYF.

As to this clone: Other DNA sequences in the same sample also yield this CDR3. This rearrangement joins TRBV27 to TRBJ1-2; D is possibly TRBD1 (5 bases). V lost 6 bases, J lost 5 bases, and 13 bases lay in between. Germline CDR1 MNHEY, CDR2 SMNVEV (reference sequence). This CDR3 has 13 residues. In nucleotides, the CDR3 is TGTGCCAGCAGCCGCACCGACAGATATGGCTACACCTTC. Its protein is CASSRTDRYGYTF.

This chain links TRBV28 with TRBJ1-2; weak D call: TRBD1 (6 bases). This CDR3 contains 14 residues. V was trimmed by 6 bases and J by 5 bases, leaving 16 bases between them. Germline CDR1 is MDHEN and CDR2 is SYDVKM. The CDR3 sequence is CASSFSDSFYGYTF. CDR3 sequence (DNA): TGTGCCAGCAGCTTTTCGGACAGCTTTTATGGCTACACCTTC.

CDR3 sequence (DNA): TGTGCCACCAGCGACGCGAATCTCAGGGGCCCTCAGCCCCAGCATTTT. Its translation: CATSDANLRGPQPQHF. The chain carries TRBV15 and TRBJ1-5, with D tentatively TRBD1 (6 bases). Germline assignment: CDR1 LNHNV and CDR2 YYDKDF (reference sequence). This CDR3 region has 16 residues. The V gene lost 5 bases and the J gene lost 6 bases, with 20 bases spanning the gap.

The gene calls are TRBV10-3 and TRBJ2-5, with 9 nucleotides matching TRBD1. Germline assignment: CDR1 ENHRY and CDR2 SYGVKD. After removal of 4 bases from V and 0 bases from J, the junction contained 6 bases not matched to a gene. The CDR3 contains 16 residues. CDR3 sequence reads: CAISGRTGAYQETQYF. The CDR3 bases are TGTGCCATCAGTGGACGGACAGGGGCTTACCAAGAGACCCAGTACTTC.

V usage is TRBV7-3 and J usage is TRBJ2-2; D not resolved. V was pared by 1 base and J by 4 bases, with 13 bases between. Germline V gives CDR1 SGHTA, CDR2 FQGTGA. The CDR3 contains 16 residues. CDR3: CASSLNPSRGTGELFF. CDR3 DNA sequence: TGTGCCAGCAGCTTAAATCCCAGCAGAGGCACCGGGGAGCTGTTTTTT.

This clone was observed once. V usage is TRBV5-5 and J usage is TRBJ1-5, with a possible D match to TRBD1 (5 bases). The V gene lost 5 bases and the J gene lost 7 bases, with 16 bases spanning the gap. The CDR3 totals 14 residues. CDR1 and CDR2 (germline): SGHKS, YYEKEE (reference sequence). CDR3 bases: TGTGCCAGCAGTCGCGAACGGGGGAGCCAGCCCCAGCATTTT. Translating gives CASSRERGSQPQHF.

The V call is TRBV27, the J call TRBJ1-1; 11 nucleotides match TRBD1. Germline-derived CDR1 and CDR2 are MNHEY and SMNVEV (reference sequence). After removal of 3 bases from V and 13 bases from J, the junction contained 10 bases not matched to a gene. CDR3 length equals 14 residues. The CDR3 region has the DNA TGTGCCAGCAGTTTCGGTAGGACAGGGGGCACGGTTTTCTTT. It translates to CASSFGRTGGTVFF.

This chain uses TRBV7-2 with TRBJ2-1, with 10 bases identical to TRBD2. The V gene end was trimmed by 1 base and the J gene end by 6 bases; junction bases not matched to a gene: 9. Germline-derived CDR1 and CDR2 are SGHTA and FQGNSA. There are 17 residues in the CDR3. CDR3 coding DNA: TGTGCCAGCAGCTTAGGGGCTAGCGGGAGATGGATCAATGAGCAGTTCTTC. This translates into CASSLGASGRWINEQFF.

The chain carries TRBV4-3 and TRBJ1-2; D not resolved. The CDR3 has 15 residues. V shed 2 bases and J shed 6 bases, with 16 bases lying between them. CDR1 LGHNA and CDR2 YSLEER come from the germline V gene. CDR3 sequence (DNA): TGCGCCAGCAGCCAACCGAATAAACCCATGGATGGCTACACCTTC. Translation gives CASSQPNKPMDGYTF.

Here the CDR3 DNA reads TGCGCCAGCAGCTTGGCCAATTCTCCTGGGGAGACCCAGTACTTC. This sequence encodes CASSLANSPGETQYF. The J gene is TRBJ2-5, the V gene TRBV5-1; D unresolved. Germline CDR1 is SGHRS and CDR2 is YFSETQ. Trimming took 0 bases from V and 5 from J, leaving 14 bases between them. The CDR3 loop spans 15 amino acids.

The chain carries TRBV30 and TRBJ2-5; D gene uncertain. The V gene's germline CDR1 is GTSNPN and CDR2 SVGIG (reference sequence). This CDR3 comprises 12 residues. Between the trimmed V and J ends, which lost 0 bases and 5 bases, there was a span of 7 bases. DNA of the CDR3: TGTGCCTGGAGTGTCACGTGGGAGACCCAGTACTTC. This gives the protein CAWSVTWETQYF.

This clone showed up just once. The chain employs TRBV9 and TRBJ2-7, with D tentatively TRBD1 or TRBD2 (5 bases each). Germline-derived CDR1 and CDR2 are SGDLS and YYNGEE. The CDR3 covers 15 residues. The V end was cut by 4 bases, the J end by 0 bases, with 14 bases between. The CDR3 spells CASSRGRDASYEQYF. CDR3 in DNA: TGTGCCAGCAGCCGCGGAAGGGACGCCTCCTACGAGCAGTACTTC.

The chain recombines TRBV21-1 with TRBJ1-2. TRBV21-1 is marked as a pseudogene. The CDR3 covers 12 residues. The DNA for the CDR3 is TGTGCCAACCTGAACGGCTCCTATGGCTACACCTTC. As protein: CANLNGSYGYTF.

The chain carries TRBV18 and TRBJ2-2, with a weak D call TRBD1 (6 bases). The CDR3 is 16 residues long. Per germline, CDR1 KGHSH and CDR2 LQKENI. Trimming cost V 0 bases and J 2 bases, with 10 bases left between them. CDR3 nucleotides: TGTGCCAGCTCACCACCGGACAGTCTTAACACCGGGGAGCTGTTTTTT. This translates into CASSPPDSLNTGELFF.

The rearrangement uses TRBV7-3 and TRBJ2-2; D not resolved. Per germline, CDR1 SGHTA and CDR2 FQGTGA. The CDR3 sequence is 14 residues long. V was cut by 3 bases and J by 2 bases, with 7 bases left in between. The CDR3 sequence: CASSLSYNTGELFF. The CDR3 DNA reads TGTGCCAGCAGCTTGAGTTATAACACCGGGGAGCTGTTTTTT.

The J gene is TRBJ2-5, the V gene TRBV5-6; TRBD1 aligns across 9 bases. Trimming took 0 bases from V and 4 from J; bases not matched to a gene: 1. Germline loops: CDR1 SGHDT, CDR2 YYEEEE. The CDR3 is 14 amino acids. DNA for the CDR3: TGTGCCAGCAGCTTGGACAGGGGGCGAGAGACCCAGTACTTC. As protein: CASSLDRGRETQYF.

Turning to this clone: This same CDR3 is encoded by further DNA sequences in the sample. The V and J genes are TRBV28 and TRBJ2-5; no reliable D call. This CDR3 is built from 13 residues. CDR1 is MDHEN and CDR2 is SYDVKM in the germline V gene. Between the trimmed V and J ends, which lost 6 bases and 3 bases, there was a span of 11 bases. The CDR3 nucleotides are TGTGCCAGCAGACGTCAAGGGAAAGAGACCCAGTACTTC. It is translated as CASRRQGKETQYF.

In regard to this clone: Additional DNA sequences in this sample encode the identical CDR3. The chain carries TRBV5-1 and TRBJ2-1; D not certain. The CDR3 runs 16 residues. CDR1 and CDR2 from the germline V gene are SGHRS and YFSETQ. V lost 4 bases and J 0 bases, leaving 14 bases between the germline ends. CDR3 protein: CASSPLGGSSYNEQFF. CDR3 DNA sequence: TGCGCCAGCAGCCCCCTGGGCGGCAGCTCCTACAATGAGCAGTTCTTC.

This chain links TRBV7-6 with TRBJ1-4; 7 bases align to TRBD1. Looked up from germline, CDR1 is SGHVS and CDR2 is FNYEAQ. J was trimmed by 0 bases and V by 5 bases; bases with no gene match: 6. The CDR3 is made up of 16 amino acids. CDR3 amino acids: CASSPDRVATNEKLFF. CDR3 nucleotides: TGTGCCAGCAGCCCTGACAGGGTTGCAACTAATGAAAAACTGTTTTTT.